Below are 24 T cell receptor beta chains sequenced from a single sample in a study of OX40 agonist ivuxolimab in advanced cancers. The data were produced by immunoSEQ multiplex PCR, yet TCRdb's version contains in-frame clones alone and is incomplete. The sample shows 40,000 to 45,000 clones, just over 85% of them seen only once. Here the sequenced sample was CD4+ or CD8+ T cells sorted from blood, taken in a trial of the OX40 agonist ivuxolimab. Receptors originate from an adult with an advanced solid tumor such as melanoma, head and neck, liver or kidney cancer.

This clone was counted a few times. This chain links TRBV15 with TRBJ1-1; D is uncertain. V was shortened by 0 bases and J by 3 bases, with 8 bases between the two germline ends. Germline CDR1 LNHNV, CDR2 YYDKDF (reference sequence). The CDR3 runs to 14 residues. The CDR3 here is CATSRDGTDTEAFF. The CDR3 DNA is TGTGCCACCAGCAGAGATGGTACAGACACTGAAGCTTTCTTT.

The sample holds one count of this clone. The V call is TRBV28, the J call TRBJ2-1; 7 bases are a match to TRBD2. The V gene's germline CDR1 is MDHEN and CDR2 SYDVKM. V lost 1 base to trimming and J lost 12 bases; unmatched junction nucleotides: 3. The CDR3 is 12 residues long. Here the CDR3 reads CASSLSSGGQFF. The CDR3 DNA sequence: TGTGCCAGCAGTTTATCCTCGGGGGGGCAGTTCTTC.

The CDR3 coding sequence is TGCGCCAGCAGTAGTACGCCGGGGACAGGGCTTACGGGCCCGCGGCCGGGGGAGCTGTTTTTT. It specifies CASSSTPGTGLTGPRPGELFF. V is TRBV10-1 and J is TRBJ2-2, with 9 bases lining up with TRBD1. V gave up 5 bases and J gave up 8 bases; unmatched junction bases: 27. The CDR3 has 21 amino acids. CDR1 is WNHNN, CDR2 SYGVQD, per germline (reference sequence).

Here the CDR3 DNA reads TGTGCCAGCTCACCTTCGGGGGGAGGGAAATACAATGAGCAGTTCTTC. Its translation: CASSPSGGGKYNEQFF. V usage is TRBV18 and J usage is TRBJ2-1; 7 nucleotides align to TRBD2. The V segment lost 3 bases and the J segment 4 bases; nucleotides outside the gene matches: 9. Germline CDR1 is KGHSH and CDR2 is LQKENI. The CDR3 spans 16 residues.

This chain links TRBV6-5 with TRBJ2-2, with D perhaps being TRBD1 or TRBD2 (5 bases each). Trimming cost V 4 bases and J 6 bases, with 15 bases left between them. The CDR3 spans 15 residues. Germline V gene data show CDR1 as MNHEY and CDR2 as SVGAGI. The CDR3 loop reads CASSSPVGAAGELFF. Written as DNA, the CDR3 is TGTGCCAGCAGTTCCCCGGTCGGGGCCGCCGGGGAGCTGTTTTTT.

There are a few counts of this clone. This chain joins TRBV10-1 and TRBJ2-3; perhaps TRBD2 as D (6 bases). V was pared by 2 bases and J by 2 bases, with 8 bases between. Germline lookup yields CDR1 WNHNN and CDR2 SYGVQD (reference sequence). CDR3 length: 14 amino acids. CDR3 residues: CASSEGGSTDTQYF. CDR3 in DNA: TGCGCCAGCAGTGAGGGGGGGTCCACAGATACGCAGTATTTT.

This sequence joins TRBV27 and TRBJ2-2; TRBD2 agrees at 7 bases. From germline, CDR1 is MNHEY and CDR2 SMNVEV (reference sequence). V lost 5 bases to trimming and J lost 2 bases; unmatched junction nucleotides: 5. CDR3 length equals 15 residues. Here the CDR3 reads CASSLGLGNTGELFF. CDR3 nucleotides: TGTGCCAGCAGTCTAGGACTAGGTAACACCGGGGAGCTGTTTTTT.

In its sample, this clone was seen once. This chain uses TRBV4-3 with TRBJ2-3; D call uncertain. V shed 4 bases and J shed 2 bases, with 22 bases lying between them. This CDR3 has 18 amino acids. Germline CDR1 LGHNA, CDR2 YSLEER. CDR3 sequence reads: CASSPNLGGYQHTDTQYF. The CDR3 DNA is TGCGCCAGCAGCCCAAACTTGGGTGGCTATCAGCACACAGATACGCAGTATTTT.

The rearrangement joins TRBV7-3 to TRBJ2-7; 9 bases are a match to TRBD1. V dropped 5 bases and J dropped 2; count of bases not matched to a gene: 7. The CDR3 loop spans 15 amino acids. CDR1 and CDR2 (germline): SGHTA, FQGTGA. The CDR3 is CASSTTDRGPYEQYF. CDR3 in DNA: TGTGCCAGCAGCACGACGGACAGGGGACCCTACGAGCAGTACTTC.

The V call is TRBV5-1, the J call TRBJ1-2, with 8 bases aligning to TRBD1. The junction had 9 bases not matched to a gene; V was cut back by 4 bases and J by 4 bases. The CDR3 length is 15 residues. Looked up from germline, CDR1 is SGHRS and CDR2 is YFSETQ. The CDR3 DNA is TGCGCCAGCAGCCAAGGACAGGGTAGGGGCTATGGCTACACCTTC. Translated: CASSQGQGRGYGYTF.

The CDR3 sequence is CATSRDRWGNQPQHF. In DNA form, the CDR3 reads TGTGCCACCAGCAGAGATAGGTGGGGTAATCAGCCCCAGCATTTT. The V call is TRBV15, the J call TRBJ1-5; D call uncertain. This CDR3 has 15 amino acids. Germline V lookup: CDR1 LNHNV, CDR2 YYDKDF (reference sequence). Trimming stripped 0 bases from V and 4 bases from J, with 10 bases between.

V and J are TRBV28 and TRBJ2-3, with a possible D match to TRBD2 (7 bases). CDR3 length: 16 amino acids. The germline CDR1 and CDR2 sequences are MDHEN and SYDVKM. Trimming removed 6 bases at V and 4 bases at J, with 20 bases between. CDR3 region: CASSLFGGGRADTQYF. For the CDR3, the DNA is TGTGCCAGCAGCCTATTTGGGGGGGGCCGGGCAGATACGCAGTATTTT.

V is TRBV4-3 and J is TRBJ1-1, with D unclear. Looked up from germline, CDR1 is LGHNA and CDR2 is YSLEER. The CDR3 is made up of 13 amino acids. With 3 bases removed from V and 1 base from J, the gap between germline ends came to 6 bases. Here the CDR3 DNA reads TGCGCCAGCAGCCAGGGAGCGAACACTGAAGCTTTCTTT. Protein product: CASSQGANTEAFF.

J is TRBJ1-2 and V is TRBV4-2; no reliable D call. The CDR3 is made up of 12 amino acids. V lost 4 bases and J lost 7, with 10 bases in between. Germline CDR1 reads LGHNA; CDR2 reads YNFKEQ. Here the CDR3 reads CASSPHSRGYTF. The CDR3 DNA reads as TGTGCCAGCAGCCCTCACTCACGTGGCTACACCTTC.

J is TRBJ2-7 and V is TRBV28, with D unresolved. Germline CDR1 is MDHEN and CDR2 is SYDVKM. V lost 1 base, J lost 2 bases, and 9 bases lay in between. The CDR3 consists of 14 residues. In DNA, the CDR3 is TGTGCCAGCAGTTTATCCCCGGGCCCCTACGAGCAGTACGTC. It is translated as CASSLSPGPYEQYV.

This chain uses TRBV6-1 with TRBJ2-7; 7 bases line up with TRBD1. The CDR3 length is 11 residues. J was trimmed by 7 bases and V by 6 bases; bases with no gene match: 3. The germline V gene has CDR1 MNHNS and CDR2 SASEGT. CDR3: CASRTGVEQYF. The CDR3 DNA reads TGTGCCAGCAGAACAGGGGTAGAGCAGTACTTC.

The rearrangement joins TRBV28 to TRBJ1-1; the D is unclear. The CDR3 is 13 amino acids. V dropped 2 bases and J dropped 0 bases, with 4 bases sitting between them. Germline values: CDR1 MDHEN, CDR2 SYDVKM. In nucleotides, the CDR3 is TGTGCCAGCAGTTTAGGGATGAACACTGAAGCTTTCTTT. This sequence encodes CASSLGMNTEAFF.

V and J are TRBV11-2 and TRBJ1-2; 7 bases map to TRBD1. CDR1 and CDR2 from the germline V gene are SGHAT and FQNNGV. The CDR3 spans 14 residues. V lost 5 bases to trimming and J lost 4 bases; unmatched junction nucleotides: 7. CDR3 protein: CASSPTGAAYGYTF. The CDR3 coding sequence is TGTGCCAGCAGCCCCACAGGGGCCGCCTATGGCTACACCTTC.

This chain links TRBV6-5 with TRBJ1-1, with 9 positions matching TRBD1. Unmatched junction bases numbered 3, after V lost 10 bases and J lost 6 bases. The V gene's germline CDR1 is MNHEY and CDR2 SVGAGI. This CDR3 comprises 11 residues. Here the CDR3 reads CAIQGAPEAFF. The DNA for the CDR3 is TGTGCCATACAGGGGGCGCCTGAAGCTTTCTTT.

The J gene is TRBJ2-1, the V gene TRBV5-1; TRBD1 agrees at 9 bases. With V trimmed by 1 base and J by 0 bases, 11 bases remained unmatched. CDR1 SGHRS and CDR2 YFSETQ come from the germline V gene. There are 19 residues in the CDR3. CDR3 bases: TGCGCCAGCAGCTTGTGGGGAACAGGGGGCGGAAGCTCCTACAATGAGCAGTTCTTC. This encodes CASSLWGTGGGSSYNEQFF. Looking up the rest from reference TRBV5-1 and TRBJ2-1 gives the full variable domain: KAGVTQTPRYLIKTRGQQVTLSCSPISGHRSVSWYQQTPGQGLQFLFEYFSETQRNKGNFPGRFSGRQFSNSRSEMNVSTLELGDSALYLCASSLWGTGGGSSYNEQFFGPGTRLTVL.

The chain uses TRBV9 and TRBJ2-5; TRBD2 agrees at 10 bases. The CDR3 consists of 15 residues. Germline CDR1 reads SGDLS; CDR2 reads YYNGEE. The trim removed 2 bases at V and 1 base at J, leaving 2 bases unmatched. The DNA of the CDR3 is TGTGCCAGCAGCGTTCGGACTAGCGGCCAAGAGACCCAGTACTTC. Translated: CASSVRTSGQETQYF. The whole variable domain, filled in from reference TRBV9 and TRBJ2-5, reads DSGVTQTPKHLITATGQRVTLRCSPRSGDLSVYWYQQSLDQGLQFLIQYYNGEERAKGNILERFSAQQFPDLHSELNLSSLELGDSALYFCASSVRTSGQETQYFGPGTRLLVL.

This chain connects TRBV9 to TRBJ1-1, with a weak D call TRBD1 (5 bases). The germline V gene encodes CDR1 SGDLS and CDR2 YYNGEE. V dropped 0 bases and J dropped 4 bases, with 10 bases sitting between them. This CDR3 spans 14 amino acids. The CDR3 loop reads CASSVAGGGTEAFF. CDR3 coding DNA: TGTGCCAGCAGCGTAGCTGGGGGGGGCACTGAAGCTTTCTTT. Combining the CDR3 with reference TRBV9 and TRBJ1-1 gives the whole variable domain DSGVTQTPKHLITATGQRVTLRCSPRSGDLSVYWYQQSLDQGLQFLIQYYNGEERAKGNILERFSAQQFPDLHSELNLSSLELGDSALYFCASSVAGGGTEAFFGQGTRLTVV.

The chain combines TRBV4-1 with TRBJ1-3; D is possibly TRBD1 (5 bases). This CDR3 has 16 amino acids. Germline CDR1 reads MGHRA; CDR2 reads YSYEKL. Trimming removed 1 base from V and 0 bases from J, with 10 bases in between. CDR3 sequence: CASSQGQRYSGNTIYF. The DNA for the CDR3 is TGCGCCAGCAGCCAAGGACAGCGATACTCTGGAAACACCATATATTTT.

The rearrangement uses TRBV5-4 and TRBJ1-1; D perhaps matches TRBD1 (5 bases). Between the trimmed V and J ends, which lost 4 bases and 0 bases, there was a span of 13 bases. From germline, CDR1 is SGHNT and CDR2 YYREEE (reference sequence). The CDR3 loop spans 15 amino acids. CDR3 amino acids: CASSLSGRLNTEAFF. For the CDR3, the DNA is TGTGCCAGCAGCCTATCGGGACGGTTGAACACTGAAGCTTTCTTT.